The sequence of this T cell receptor beta chain was determined in a study of blood T cell repertoires in COVID-19. At the level of the study: Some COVID-19 samples were acute and others convalescent; all came from the United States, Italy and Spain. T cells, B-cell-depleted T cells, or PBMCs supplied cDNA or gDNA.

The CDR3 covers 14 residues. CDR1 LGHDT and CDR2 YNNKEL come from the germline V gene (reference sequence). The germline V and J ends were trimmed by 1 base and 2 bases, with 8 bases remaining between them. Study processing details: Researchers report that nucleated cell counts were estimated from reference gene primer amplification. TCRdb's table, derived via immunoSEQ multiplex PCR, lists solely in-frame clones and lacks some. V, J and clone size are those of that table, while D and trimming were read from the DNA. Of about 150,000 clones in the sample, about 80% were seen once. Sequenced input: peripheral blood. The V call is TRBV3-1 (or the pseudogene TRBV3-2), the J call TRBJ1-2; D is ambiguous. The sequence was obtained from a human donor in a cohort sampled during active COVID-19. The CDR3 nucleotides read TGTGCCAGCAGCCAAGGGACGGGGAACTATGGCTACACCTTC. This encodes CASSQGTGNYGYTF.